Shown below are 30 T cell receptor beta chains from a single sample sequenced in a study of cytomegalovirus exposure and HLA in healthy donors listed by TCRdb under 2017. The library was produced with the immunoSEQ multiplex PCR assay. Not all clones reach the TCRdb copy of this immuneACCESS table, which keeps in-frame sequences only. Checked studies attribute under half of the gap to unresolved V genes and leave the rest unexplained. The sample yields roughly 120,000 clones; approximately 90% were counted once. 4.4% of the sample lies in the top ten. Sequencing was done on a sample of PBMCs. The receptor set was obtained from a man aged 18 to 29 in good health and CMV-seropositive.

This clone occurred a few times. V usage is TRBV10-3 and J usage is TRBJ1-3, with unresolved D. The CDR3 sequence is 16 residues long. V was shortened by 0 bases and J by 4 bases, with 13 bases between the two germline ends. The V gene's germline CDR1 is ENHRY and CDR2 SYGVKD. The CDR3 DNA reads TGTGCCATCAGTGAGTCGGAGGACCTGGGAGGAAACACCATATATTTT. This gives the protein CAISESEDLGGNTIYF.

In this sample, this clone turned up once. The V and J genes are TRBV5-4 and TRBJ2-1, with a weak D call TRBD2 (7 bases). V was shortened by 1 base and J by 9 bases, with 14 bases between the two germline ends. The length of the CDR3 is 14 residues. Germline V gene lookup returns CDR1 SGHNT and CDR2 YYREEE (reference sequence). CDR3 nucleotides: TGTGCCAGCAGCTTGATGTGGGGGGGCGCTGAGCAGTTCTTC. This encodes CASSLMWGGAEQFF.

The V gene is TRBV28, the J gene TRBJ2-6; D is undetermined. Per the germline V gene, CDR1 is MDHEN and CDR2 is SYDVKM. The CDR3 contains 16 residues. Between the trimmed V and J ends, which lost 4 bases and 0 bases, there was a span of 10 bases. The CDR3 nucleotides read TGTGCCAGCAGTTCTTACAGAGTCTCTGGGGCCAACGTCCTGACTTTC. Translation gives CASSSYRVSGANVLTF.

This chain connects TRBV6-5 to TRBJ2-2; no clear D gene. Germline lookup yields CDR1 MNHEY and CDR2 SVGAGI. V gave up 5 bases and J gave up 4 bases, with 8 bases separating them. The CDR3 contains 13 residues. The CDR3 reads CASSLLITGELFF. The CDR3 DNA is TGTGCCAGCAGTCTACTCATCACCGGGGAGCTGTTTTTT.

This clone was observed a handful of times. V and J are TRBV10-1 and TRBJ2-7; D gene ambiguous. CDR3 length: 15 amino acids. Trimming cost V 0 bases and J 5 bases, with 14 bases left between them. Germline assignment: CDR1 WNHNN and CDR2 SYGVQD (reference sequence). CDR3 in amino acids: CASSESAGSVDEQYF. Here the CDR3 DNA reads TGCGCCAGCAGTGAGTCGGCAGGATCTGTCGACGAGCAGTACTTC.

The CDR3 region is CASSQGTGNQPQHF. The CDR3, as DNA: TGCGCCAGCAGCCAGGGGACAGGGAATCAGCCCCAGCATTTT. The chain is built from TRBV4-3 and TRBJ1-5; 9 positions match TRBD1. This CDR3 has 14 amino acids. Germline CDR1 is LGHNA and CDR2 is YSLEER. J gave up 4 bases and V 3 bases, and 1 base lay outside the gene matches.

The chain's CDR3 is CASSQGGATASPLHF. In DNA form, the CDR3 reads TGCGCCAGCAGCCAAGGTGGGGCAACGGCGTCACCCCTCCACTTT. The V and J genes are TRBV4-1 and TRBJ1-6; possibly TRBD1 for D (5 bases). From germline, CDR1 is MGHRA and CDR2 YSYEKL. Trimming stripped 1 base from V and 10 bases from J, with 14 bases between. The CDR3 extends over 15 amino acids.

The chain employs TRBV11-2 and TRBJ1-3; TRBD1 matches 7 bases. Per the germline V gene, CDR1 is SGHAT and CDR2 is FQNNGV. Trimming cost V 6 bases and J 4 bases; bases outside gene matches: 12. The CDR3 contains 16 residues. The CDR3: CASSYRTGTTGNTIYF. DNA for the CDR3: TGTGCCAGCAGTTACAGGACAGGAACAACAGGAAACACCATATATTTT.

This sequence joins TRBV10-3 and TRBJ1-1, with D uncertain. This CDR3 has 15 amino acids. CDR1 and CDR2 from the germline V gene are ENHRY and SYGVKD. Trimming cost V 0 bases and J 3 bases, with 11 bases left between them. CDR3 DNA sequence: TGTGCCATCAGTGAGTCTGGAGGGCGGGACACTGAAGCTTTCTTT. It encodes CAISESGGRDTEAFF.

J is TRBJ1-2 and V is TRBV6-1; TRBD1 aligns across 8 bases. The germline CDR1 and CDR2 sequences are MNHNS and SASEGT. This CDR3 region has 14 residues. The J segment lost 2 bases and the V segment lost 3 bases, leaving 2 bases of the junction unmatched. CDR3 sequence reads: CASSDRGRNYGYTF. The DNA of the CDR3 is TGTGCCAGCAGTGACAGGGGGCGCAACTATGGCTACACCTTC.

The chain joins TRBV30 to TRBJ1-6, with a possible D match to TRBD1 (6 bases). This CDR3 is built from 12 residues. V was shortened by 2 bases and J by 11 bases, with 10 bases between the two germline ends. Germline assignment: CDR1 GTSNPN and CDR2 SVGIG (reference sequence). The CDR3: CAWSPQGPPLHF. The CDR3 region has the DNA TGTGCCTGGAGTCCCCAGGGGCCACCCCTCCACTTT.

CDR3 bases: TGTGCCAGCAGGGCAGTTCCTCACACCGGGGAGCTGTTTTTT. This encodes CASRAVPHTGELFF. The chain links TRBV6-4 to TRBJ2-2; the D is unclear. Germline V lookup: CDR1 MRHNA, CDR2 SNTAGT. There are 14 residues in the CDR3. Deletions cut 6 bases from V and 3 bases from J, with 11 bases between.

V is TRBV5-4 and J is TRBJ2-1; 10 nucleotides match TRBD2. CDR1 and CDR2 from the germline V gene are SGHNT and YYREEE (reference sequence). V trimming: 7 bases; J trimming: 10 bases; junction bases outside the gene matches: 14. CDR3 size: 15 residues. The CDR3 nucleotides are TGTGCCAGCGGGGGTGGACTAGCGGCCATCGAGGAGCAGTTCTTC. This translates into CASGGGLAAIEEQFF.

The CDR3 protein is CASSLIQTGPGLRVGEQYF. The DNA for the CDR3 is TGTGCCAGCTCACTAATTCAGACAGGTCCGGGCCTCCGGGTTGGTGAGCAGTACTTC. The chain combines TRBV18 with TRBJ2-7; possibly TRBD1 for D (6 bases). The V end lost 4 bases, the J end lost 7 bases, and 32 bases lay between the germline ends. Germline CDR1 reads KGHSH; CDR2 reads LQKENI. The CDR3 has 19 amino acids.

CDR3 sequence (DNA): TGTGCCAGCAGCCAAGAATCGGGGTATGGCTACACCTTC. This sequence encodes CASSQESGYGYTF. V gene TRBV4-2 combines with J gene TRBJ1-2; D is undetermined. The germline V and J ends were trimmed by 0 bases and 5 bases, with 7 bases remaining between them. Germline V gene lookup returns CDR1 LGHNA and CDR2 YNFKEQ. The CDR3 loop spans 13 amino acids.

This chain links TRBV7-2 with TRBJ2-2; tentatively, D is TRBD1 (7 bases). The CDR3 has 14 amino acids. V lost 3 bases to trimming and J lost 7 bases, with 12 bases between them. Germline V lookup: CDR1 SGHTA, CDR2 FQGNSA. CDR3 DNA sequence: TGTGCCAGCAGCTTCCAGGGGGGCTACGGGGAGCTGTTTTTT. It is translated as CASSFQGGYGELFF.

This chain links TRBV6-5 with TRBJ1-1; 10 bases are a match to TRBD1. CDR1 and CDR2 (germline): MNHEY, SVGAGI. V lost 0 bases and J lost 4; bases outside the gene matches: 2. The CDR3 is made up of 15 amino acids. The chain's CDR3 is CASSYSDRGITEAFF. In DNA form, the CDR3 reads TGTGCCAGCAGTTACTCGGACAGGGGGATCACTGAAGCTTTCTTT.

The chain links TRBV7-9 to TRBJ1-2; a weak D match, TRBD1 (5 bases). Germline-derived CDR1 and CDR2 are SEHNR and FQNEAQ (reference sequence). This CDR3 spans 15 amino acids. The V and J ends lost 1 base and 8 bases respectively, with 17 bases between them. The CDR3 nucleotides read TGTGCCAGCAGCTTAGAAACAGGCAATCTGGGAGGCTACACCTTC. Amino acid sequence: CASSLETGNLGGYTF.

This clone was counted a few times. CDR3 residues: CASSEGLAGGVGETQYF. In DNA form, the CDR3 reads TGTGCCAGCAGCGAAGGACTAGCGGGGGGAGTGGGTGAGACCCAGTACTTC. The chain is built from TRBV7-7 and TRBJ2-5; 14 nucleotides line up with TRBD2. CDR3 length: 17 amino acids. The germline CDR1 and CDR2 sequences are SSHAT and FNYEAQ (reference sequence). The junction had 10 bases not matched to a gene; V was cut back by 5 bases and J by 5 bases.

This sequence joins TRBV4-3 and TRBJ1-4; D uncertain. CDR3 size: 16 residues. Germline assignment: CDR1 LGHNA and CDR2 YSLEER. V was cut by 1 base and J by 7 bases, with 16 bases left in between. The CDR3 region is CASSQVSGWSGEKLFF. CDR3 nucleotides: TGCGCCAGCAGCCAAGTTTCTGGTTGGTCCGGTGAAAAACTGTTTTTT.

The chain has TRBV6-6 and TRBJ2-7; 7 nucleotides line up with TRBD1. The CDR3 covers 15 residues. Germline V gene data show CDR1 as MNHNY and CDR2 as SVGAGI (reference sequence). Losses at the gene ends were 6 bases for V and 3 bases for J; bases not matched to a gene: 11. The CDR3: CASSRTGQLFYEQYF. The CDR3 DNA reads TGTGCCAGCAGCAGAACGGGACAGTTATTCTACGAGCAGTACTTC.

J is TRBJ1-2 and V is TRBV27; 7 nucleotides align to TRBD1. This CDR3 has 15 residues. Looked up from germline, CDR1 is MNHEY and CDR2 is SMNVEV (reference sequence). Trimming took 0 bases from V and 4 from J; bases not matched to a gene: 5. CDR3 in amino acids: CASSLSRGPVYGYTF. CDR3 DNA sequence: TGTGCCAGCAGTTTATCGAGGGGGCCGGTCTATGGCTACACCTTC.

This clone showed up just once. The chain joins TRBV19 to TRBJ2-2, with TRBD1 as a possible D gene (5 bases). CDR1 LNHDA and CDR2 SQIVND come from the germline V gene (reference sequence). The CDR3 extends over 22 amino acids. Deletions cut 4 bases from V and 1 base from J, with 31 bases between. CDR3: CASSTYILLIRQGRQNTGELFF. CDR3 bases: TGTGCCAGTAGTACTTATATACTACTAATCAGGCAGGGTCGTCAGAACACCGGGGAGCTGTTTTTT.

The J gene is TRBJ2-1, the V gene TRBV9; the match to TRBD1 covers 9 bases. The V segment lost 7 bases and the J segment 5 bases; nucleotides outside the gene matches: 7. Per germline, CDR1 SGDLS and CDR2 YYNGEE. The CDR3 runs 14 residues. CDR3 coding DNA: TGTGCCAGCCGTCCCGGGACAGGGAACAATGAGCAGTTCTTC. It is translated as CASRPGTGNNEQFF.

The rearrangement joins TRBV10-2 to TRBJ2-5, with D possibly TRBD1 on 6 matching bases. Germline values: CDR1 WSHSY, CDR2 SAAADI. The germline V and J ends were trimmed by 0 bases and 4 bases, with 15 bases remaining between them. CDR3 length: 16 amino acids. The CDR3 protein is CASSESKGEIRETQYF. CDR3 DNA sequence: TGCGCCAGCAGTGAGTCGAAGGGGGAGATACGAGAGACCCAGTACTTC.

A few counts support this clone. The chain links TRBV10-3 to TRBJ1-1; a possible D gene is TRBD1 (6 bases). Looked up from germline, CDR1 is ENHRY and CDR2 is SYGVKD. CDR3 length: 12 residues. V was clipped by 6 bases and J by 5 bases, with 10 bases between them. CDR3 DNA: TGTGCCATCAGCGATAGGGGGACTGAAGCTTTCTTT. As protein: CAISDRGTEAFF.

This chain links TRBV27 with TRBJ2-3, with D tentatively TRBD1 (7 bases). Germline V gene lookup returns CDR1 MNHEY and CDR2 SMNVEV (reference sequence). The CDR3 is 15 amino acids. V was pared by 7 bases and J by 1 base, with 15 bases between. DNA for the CDR3: TGTGCCAGCACGCGGGACAGCCCCCGCACAGATACGCAGTATTTT. Encoded protein: CASTRDSPRTDTQYF.

CDR3 loop: CASSQVHGDTPETQYF. CDR3 DNA: TGCGCCAGCAGCCAAGTCCACGGGGATACACCGGAGACCCAGTACTTC. V usage is TRBV4-3 and J usage is TRBJ2-5, with D perhaps matching TRBD2 (5 bases). The CDR3 totals 16 residues. In germline, CDR1 is LGHNA, CDR2 YSLEER. Deletions cut 1 base from V and 5 bases from J, with 17 bases between.

This rearrangement joins TRBV7-2 to TRBJ2-7, with 16 bases lining up with TRBD2. V shed 5 bases, J shed 2 bases, and the junction held 6 bases outside the gene matches. The CDR3 consists of 17 residues. Germline values: CDR1 SGHTA, CDR2 FQGNSA. DNA of the CDR3: TGTGCCAGCAGCCTCGTGGGGACTAGCGGGGGGGCCTACGAGCAGTACTTC. Its translation is CASSLVGTSGGAYEQYF.

The chain carries TRBV28 and TRBJ1-1, with a tentative D call TRBD1 (5 bases). CDR1 MDHEN and CDR2 SYDVKM come from the germline V gene. CDR3 length equals 14 residues. The V end lost 6 bases, the J end lost 4 bases, and 15 bases lay between the germline ends. The CDR3 is CASRLNGAGTEAFF. CDR3 sequence (DNA): TGTGCCAGCAGACTAAATGGGGCCGGCACTGAAGCTTTCTTT. The full variable domain, in which reference TRBV28 and TRBJ1-1 provide the parts outside the CDR3, is DVKVTQSSRYLVKRTGEKVFLECVQDMDHENMFWYRQDPGLGLRLIYFSYDVKMKEKGDIPEGYSVSREKKERFSLILESASTNQTSMYLCASRLNGAGTEAFFGQGTRLTVV.